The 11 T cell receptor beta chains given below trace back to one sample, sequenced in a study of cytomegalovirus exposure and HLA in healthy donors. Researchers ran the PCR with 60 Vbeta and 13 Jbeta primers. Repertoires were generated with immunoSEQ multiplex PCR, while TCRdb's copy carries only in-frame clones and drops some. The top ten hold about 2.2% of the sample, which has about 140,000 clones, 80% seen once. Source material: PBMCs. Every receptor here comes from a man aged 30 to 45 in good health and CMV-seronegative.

This CDR3 reads CASSLADTGNEQYF. The CDR3 nucleotides read TGTGCCAGCAGCTTGGCGGATACAGGGAACGAGCAGTACTTC. The gene calls are TRBV5-6 and TRBJ2-5; the D gene is possibly TRBD1 (6 bases). The assigned J gene may be wrong: the sequence end matches TRBJ2-7 better. The CDR3 runs to 14 residues. The germline CDR1 and CDR2 sequences are SGHDT and YYEEEE.

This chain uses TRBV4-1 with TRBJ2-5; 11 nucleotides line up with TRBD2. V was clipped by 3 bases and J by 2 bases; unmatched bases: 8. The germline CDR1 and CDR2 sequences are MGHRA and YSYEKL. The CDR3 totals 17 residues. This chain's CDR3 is CASSQTTGTSGQETQYF. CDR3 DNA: TGCGCCAGCAGCCAGACCACCGGGACTAGCGGTCAAGAGACCCAGTACTTC.

The CDR3 nucleotides read TGTGCCAGCACATACCTAGCGGGGATGATGAATGAGCAGTTCTTC. It encodes CASTYLAGMMNEQFF. J is TRBJ2-1 and V is TRBV7-2; 9 positions match TRBD2. With 7 bases clipped from V and 7 bases from J, the junction kept 11 bases outside the gene matches. Germline CDR1 is SGHTA and CDR2 is FQGNSA. The CDR3 length is 15 residues.

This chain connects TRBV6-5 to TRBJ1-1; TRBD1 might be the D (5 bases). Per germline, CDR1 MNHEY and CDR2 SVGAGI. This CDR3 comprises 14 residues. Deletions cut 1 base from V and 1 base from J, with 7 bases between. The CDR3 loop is CASSYFQGNTEAFF. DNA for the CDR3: TGTGCCAGCAGTTACTTCCAGGGGAACACTGAAGCTTTCTTT.

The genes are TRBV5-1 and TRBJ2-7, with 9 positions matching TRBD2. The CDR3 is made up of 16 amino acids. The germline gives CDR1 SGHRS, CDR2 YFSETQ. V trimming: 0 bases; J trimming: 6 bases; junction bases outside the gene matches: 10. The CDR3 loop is CASSLGVAGGPGEQYF. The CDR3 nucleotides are TGCGCCAGCAGCTTGGGAGTCGCGGGGGGGCCAGGCGAGCAGTACTTC.

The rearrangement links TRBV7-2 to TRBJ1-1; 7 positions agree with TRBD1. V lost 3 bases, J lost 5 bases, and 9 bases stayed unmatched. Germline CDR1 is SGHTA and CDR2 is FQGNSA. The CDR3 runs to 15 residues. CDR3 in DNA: TGTGCCAGCAGCTTGGCGACAGGGAAGATGACTGAAGCTTTCTTT. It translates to CASSLATGKMTEAFF.

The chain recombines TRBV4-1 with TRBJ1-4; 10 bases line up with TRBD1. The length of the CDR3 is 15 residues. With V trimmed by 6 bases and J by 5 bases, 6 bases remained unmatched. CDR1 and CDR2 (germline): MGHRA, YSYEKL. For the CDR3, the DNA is TGCGCCAGCAGTCTGACAGGGGGCGAAAATGAAAAACTGTTTTTT. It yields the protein CASSLTGGENEKLFF.

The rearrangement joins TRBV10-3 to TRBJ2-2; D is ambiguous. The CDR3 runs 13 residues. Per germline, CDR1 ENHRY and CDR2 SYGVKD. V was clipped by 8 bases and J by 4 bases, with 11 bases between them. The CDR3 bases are TGTGCCATCCCGGGTGCGAGCACCGGGGAGCTGTTTTTT. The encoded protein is CAIPGASTGELFF.

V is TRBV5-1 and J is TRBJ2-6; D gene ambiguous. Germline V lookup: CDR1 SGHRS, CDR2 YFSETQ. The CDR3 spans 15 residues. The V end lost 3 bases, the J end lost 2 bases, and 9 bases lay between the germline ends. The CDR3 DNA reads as TGCGCCAGCAGCTCTGAGTCCCCTGGGGCCAACGTCCTGACTTTC. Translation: CASSSESPGANVLTF.

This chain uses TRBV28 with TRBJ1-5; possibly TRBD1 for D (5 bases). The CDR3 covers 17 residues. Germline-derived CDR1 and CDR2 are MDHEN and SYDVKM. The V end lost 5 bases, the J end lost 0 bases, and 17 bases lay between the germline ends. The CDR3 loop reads CASSPTISGFSNQPQHF. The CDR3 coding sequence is TGTGCCAGCAGTCCCACCATTTCAGGGTTTAGCAATCAGCCCCAGCATTTT.

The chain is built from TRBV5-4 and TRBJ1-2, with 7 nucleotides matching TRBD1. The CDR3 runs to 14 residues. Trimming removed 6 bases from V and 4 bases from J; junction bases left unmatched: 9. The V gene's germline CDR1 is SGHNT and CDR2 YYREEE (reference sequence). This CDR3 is CASMASGQSYGYTF. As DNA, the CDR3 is TGTGCCAGCATGGCCTCGGGACAGAGCTATGGCTACACCTTC.